This T cell receptor (beta chain) was recovered during a study of T cells in Graves' hyperthyroidism and ophthalmopathy. Every diagnosis used clinical symptoms, serum thyroxine and TRAb, thyroid ultrasound and orbital computed tomography. Turning to this clonotype: One junction end does not reproduce the germline sequence, and a read error may be involved.

The CDR3 is 14 residues long. In germline, CDR1 is WSHSY, CDR2 SAAADI. The TCR beta CDR3 regions underwent amplification using RNA transcripts as the source. First-round RT-PCR of the TCR CDR3 relied on the HTBI primer set. Each CDR3 protein gets one entry after TCRdb re-called the multiplex PCR reads with MiXCR. The sample has about 52,000 distinct CDR3 sequences, 48% seen once. The source material was blood. The source of this sequence is a woman between 50 and 59 years old with Graves' ophthalmopathy. The V and J genes are TRBV10-2 and TRBJ2-3; either TRBD1 or TRBD2 may supply D (6 bases each). CDR3 loop: CASSDWGATDTQCF. The CDR3 DNA follows: TGCGCCAGCAGTGACTGGGGGGCCACAGATACGCAGTGTTTT.